The clone carrying this T cell receptor (beta chain) was observed a few times. The sample belongs to a study of blood T cell repertoires in COVID-19. The CDR3 has 14 amino acids. Germline V CDR1 and CDR2: SNHLY, FYNNEI. After removal of 5 bases from V and 4 bases from J, the junction contained 5 bases not matched to a gene. Per the original data handling: Amplified reference gene primers provided the basis for estimating nucleated cell counts. Sequencing was performed with immunoSEQ multiplex PCR; in TCRdb, only in-frame clones are kept and a portion is missing. The V and J calls and the clone size are those of that table, but D and trimming were determined from the DNA. The table records more than 100,000 clones, around 87% of them present only once.

The TCR was taken from a woman in her fifties or sixties with acute or convalescent COVID-19. The sequenced sample was peripheral blood. The V gene is TRBV2, the J gene TRBJ1-5; TRBD1 matches at 7 bases. DNA for the CDR3: TGTGCCAGCAGTCCCGACAGGGCTAATCAGCCCCAGCATTTT. Encoded protein: CASSPDRANQPQHF.